This T cell receptor beta chain stems from a study of T cells expressing NK-cell markers. Study as a whole: Eight donors were sequenced, of whom seven were HCMV-seropositive, while the remaining one was HCMV-seronegative. Study-level points and caveats: The share of CD8+ T cells held by dominant NKG2C+ clonotypes was 1.0-7.0% in more than 5 donors.

TCRdb re-called the 5' RACE reads, yielding one record per CDR3 amino acid sequence without DNA. The sample is made up of 400,000 to 500,000 distinct CDR3 sequences, and the top ten hold under 7.5% of it. CDR3 length: 13 residues. Germline loops: CDR1 LNHDA, CDR2 SQIVND (reference sequence). As for this clonotype: What it binds is not known.

The chain recombines TRBV19 with TRBJ1-1; the D gene TCRdb calls, TRBD1, cannot be checked with no DNA. Sequences were obtained from blood T cells: a sorted CD56 or NKG2C T cell subset, CD4+ or CD8+ T cells, or bulk PBMC T cells (not recorded which). This sequence was found in a woman between 18 and 69 years old in good health. CDR3 region: CASSEQGDTEAFF.